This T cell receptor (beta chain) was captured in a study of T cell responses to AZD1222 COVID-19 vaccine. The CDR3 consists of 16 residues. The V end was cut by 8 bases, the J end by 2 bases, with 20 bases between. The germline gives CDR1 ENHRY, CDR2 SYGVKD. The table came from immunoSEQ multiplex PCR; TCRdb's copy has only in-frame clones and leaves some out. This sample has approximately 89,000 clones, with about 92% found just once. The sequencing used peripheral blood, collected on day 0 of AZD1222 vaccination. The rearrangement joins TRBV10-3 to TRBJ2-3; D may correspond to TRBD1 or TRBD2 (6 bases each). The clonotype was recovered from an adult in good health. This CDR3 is CAIGGRGDKPTDTQYF. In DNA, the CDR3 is TGTGCCATCGGGGGTCGCGGGGACAAACCCACAGATACGCAGTATTTT.